Shown below are 13 T cell receptor beta chains from a single sample sequenced in a study of cytomegalovirus exposure and HLA in healthy donors. 60 Vbeta and 13 Jbeta primers were used in PCR. The data were produced by immunoSEQ multiplex PCR, yet TCRdb's version contains in-frame clones alone and is incomplete. The data hold around 230,000 clones, with about 81% observed a single time. The sequenced sample was PBMCs. These TCRs come from a middle-aged man in good health and CMV-seropositive.

V and J are TRBV6-1 and TRBJ2-7; D is perhaps TRBD1 (6 bases). Trimming took off 8 bases at V and 5 bases at J, with 16 bases between the two ends. Germline assignment: CDR1 MNHNS and CDR2 SASEGT. This CDR3 has 13 residues. CDR3 sequence reads: CASVATGSNEQYF. DNA for the CDR3: TGTGCCAGCGTCGCAACAGGGTCTAACGAGCAGTACTTC.

The CDR3 region has the DNA TGTGCCAGCAGTGAAATGGGGGGGGTAGGTCAGCCCCAGCATTTT. Translated: CASSEMGGVGQPQHF. The chain combines TRBV6-1 with TRBJ1-5; a weak D match, TRBD1 (5 bases). V shed 2 bases and J shed 6 bases, with 14 bases lying between them. There are 15 residues in the CDR3. Germline CDR1 is MNHNS and CDR2 is SASEGT.

The rearrangement joins TRBV29-1 to TRBJ2-3; D is undetermined. There are 11 residues in the CDR3. The germline V gene has CDR1 SQVTM and CDR2 ANQGSEA. Trimming cost V 7 bases and J 2 bases, with 7 bases left between them. The CDR3 sequence is CSGHTTDTQYF. The CDR3 nucleotides are TGCAGCGGGCACACCACAGATACGCAGTATTTT.

The chain is built from TRBV2 and TRBJ2-1; TRBD2 might be the D (6 bases). CDR1 is SNHLY and CDR2 is FYNNEI in the germline V gene. The germline V and J ends were trimmed by 10 bases and 0 bases, with 25 bases remaining between them. The CDR3 spans 18 residues. DNA for the CDR3: TGTGCCACCCCCAGAAGCGGGCGTTTTGTGAGCTCCTACAATGAGCAGTTCTTC. Translating it yields CATPRSGRFVSSYNEQFF. The full variable domain, completed using reference TRBV2 and TRBJ2-1, is EPEVTQTPSHQVTQMGQEVILRCVPISNHLYFYWYRQILGQKVEFLVSFYNNEISEKSEIFDDQFSVERPDGSNFTLKIRSTKLEDSAMYFCATPRSGRFVSSYNEQFFGPGTRLTVL.

The chain uses TRBV5-1 and TRBJ1-4; TRBD1 matches 7 bases. Germline CDR1 and CDR2: SGHRS and YFSETQ. This CDR3 is 17 amino acids long. Trimming at V came to 4 bases and at J to 0 bases, leaving 9 bases not matched to a gene. CDR3: CASSTRTGPATNEKLFF. The CDR3, as DNA: TGCGCCAGCAGCACCAGGACAGGCCCTGCAACTAATGAAAAACTGTTTTTT.

This rearrangement joins TRBV5-1 to TRBJ1-1; a possible D gene is TRBD1 (6 bases). The CDR3 covers 14 residues. Per germline, CDR1 SGHRS and CDR2 YFSETQ. The V end was cut by 5 bases, the J end by 2 bases, with 13 bases between. DNA for the CDR3: TGCGCCAGCAGGATGACAGGCACTAACACTGAAGCTTTCTTT. Translating it yields CASRMTGTNTEAFF.

The V call is TRBV18, the J call TRBJ1-1; 10 bases map to TRBD1. With 3 bases clipped from V and 5 bases from J, the junction kept 6 bases outside the gene matches. This CDR3 is 15 amino acids long. In germline, CDR1 is KGHSH, CDR2 LQKENI. CDR3 in amino acids: CASSPPGTGETEAFF. CDR3 nucleotides: TGTGCCAGCTCACCGCCCGGGACAGGGGAGACTGAAGCTTTCTTT.

V and J are TRBV29-1 and TRBJ1-4; D is unresolved. The V gene's germline CDR1 is SQVTM and CDR2 ANQGSEA. The CDR3 contains 11 residues. V lost 7 bases to trimming and J lost 8 bases, with 11 bases between them. The CDR3, as DNA: TGCAGCGCAGGTTCAGGAGAAAAACTGTTTTTT. Translating it yields CSAGSGEKLFF.

The chain recombines TRBV9 with TRBJ1-4; D is undetermined. CDR3 length: 13 residues. Trimming cost V 7 bases and J 5 bases, with 12 bases left between them. Per germline, CDR1 SGDLS and CDR2 YYNGEE. For the CDR3, the DNA is TGTGCCAGCGGACGGGGAACAAATGAAAAACTGTTTTTT. Protein: CASGRGTNEKLFF.

The chain joins TRBV7-3 to TRBJ2-7; 15 nucleotides line up with TRBD2. The length of the CDR3 is 16 residues. The V gene's germline CDR1 is SGHTA and CDR2 FQGTGA. V shed 1 base and J 4 bases; nucleotides not matched to a gene: 2. The CDR3 spells CASSLRGTSGRYEQYV. The CDR3 coding sequence is TGTGCCAGCAGCTTAAGGGGGACTAGCGGGAGGTACGAGCAGTACGTC.

The chain couples TRBV29-1 to TRBJ2-1, with no clear D. The germline V gene encodes CDR1 SQVTM and CDR2 ANQGSEA. The CDR3 is 15 residues long. V was trimmed by 0 bases and J by 8 bases, leaving 17 bases between them. CDR3 loop: CSVEDGEFLRYEQFF. The CDR3 bases are TGCAGCGTTGAAGATGGAGAATTCCTTCGGTATGAGCAGTTCTTC.

The gene calls are TRBV7-9 and TRBJ1-1; 7 bases are a match to TRBD1. Germline lookup yields CDR1 SEHNR and CDR2 FQNEAQ (reference sequence). V lost 3 bases to trimming and J lost 6 bases; unmatched junction nucleotides: 4. The CDR3 runs to 13 residues. The CDR3 DNA sequence: TGTGCCAGCAGCTTCTCCACAGGGGCTGAAGCTTTCTTT. Translation gives CASSFSTGAEAFF.

This clone was observed a handful of times. The chain is built from TRBV19 and TRBJ1-1; D perhaps matches TRBD1 (5 bases). CDR3 length: 12 residues. Germline V lookup: CDR1 LNHDA, CDR2 SQIVND (reference sequence). Deletions cut 2 bases from V and 5 bases from J, with 6 bases between. The CDR3 DNA reads as TGTGCCAGTAGTATACGGGGGACTGAAGCTTTCTTT. Translation: CASSIRGTEAFF.